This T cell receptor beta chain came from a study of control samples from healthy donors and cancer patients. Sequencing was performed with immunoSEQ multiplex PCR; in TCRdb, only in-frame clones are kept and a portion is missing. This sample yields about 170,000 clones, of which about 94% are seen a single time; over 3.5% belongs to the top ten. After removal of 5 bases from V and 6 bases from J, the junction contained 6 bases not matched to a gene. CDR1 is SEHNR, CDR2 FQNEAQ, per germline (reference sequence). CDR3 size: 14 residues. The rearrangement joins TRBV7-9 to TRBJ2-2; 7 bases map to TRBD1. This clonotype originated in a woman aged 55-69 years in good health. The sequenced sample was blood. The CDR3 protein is CASSTGDRAGELFF. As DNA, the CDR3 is TGTGCCAGCAGCACAGGAGACAGGGCCGGGGAGCTGTTTTTT.